One and the same sample provided the 26 T cell receptor beta chains below, sequenced in a study of CD8+CD57+ T cells in acquired aplastic anemia (dated by TCRdb to about 2018). The reads were generated on an Illumina HiSeq 2000. Genomic DNA was used as template for profiling of TCR beta VDJ combinations and CDR3 sequences. TCRdb handled the public reads itself, with Q25 trimming in fastp and clone calling in MiXCR, and kept productive beta chains. Rows are unified per CDR3 protein, each entry keeping the most common DNA and genes. This sample has 250,000 to 350,000 distinct CDR3 sequences in its table, and roughly 50% of those were observed once. The ten largest clones take up 7.5% to 9% of the sample. The sequenced material came from sorted CD4+, CD8+, or CD8+CD57+ T cells (not recorded which) from PBMCs. All receptors derive from a human donor with severe aplastic anemia or a healthy control (not recorded which).

The chain combines TRBV7-2 with TRBJ2-7; TRBD1 agrees at 8 bases. Germline-derived CDR1 and CDR2 are SGHTA and FQGNSA. The V gene end was trimmed by 2 bases and the J gene end by 4 bases; junction bases not matched to a gene: 4. The CDR3 extends over 14 amino acids. CDR3 region: CASSLNRGNYEQYF. The CDR3 DNA sequence: TGTGCCAGCAGCTTAAACAGGGGGAATTACGAGCAGTACTTC.

The chain recombines TRBV7-8 with TRBJ2-3, with TRBD2 matching over 14 bases. CDR3 length equals 17 residues. V lost 4 bases and J lost 4; bases outside the gene matches: 7. Germline CDR1 reads SGHVS; CDR2 reads FQNEAQ. CDR3 nucleotides: TGTGCCAGCAGCTCGCCGGGACTAGCGGGGGCGGCAGATACGCAGTATTTT. It is translated as CASSSPGLAGAADTQYF.

V usage is TRBV7-9 and J usage is TRBJ1-5; 7 bases align to TRBD1. V trimming: 1 base; J trimming: 1 base; junction bases outside the gene matches: 1. The germline V gene has CDR1 SEHNR and CDR2 FQNEAQ (reference sequence). This CDR3 is built from 15 residues. The DNA for the CDR3 is TGTGCCAGCAGCTTAGACAGGGGCAGCAATCAGCCCCAGCATTTT. This encodes CASSLDRGSNQPQHF.

The CDR3 loop reads CASRRDREAFF. Written as DNA, the CDR3 is TGTGCCAGTAGGAGGGACAGGGAAGCTTTCTTT. The chain recombines TRBV19 with TRBJ1-1, with TRBD1 matching 8 bases. CDR3 size: 11 residues. V gave up 6 bases and J gave up 8 bases; unmatched junction bases: 2. Per the germline V gene, CDR1 is LNHDA and CDR2 is SQIVND (reference sequence).

The chain couples TRBV7-2 to TRBJ2-1; TRBD2 is a possible D gene (6 bases). The CDR3 contains 16 residues. Germline V gene sequence: CDR1 SGHTA, CDR2 FQGNSA. V was shortened by 4 bases and J by 8 bases, with 21 bases between the two germline ends. Written as DNA, the CDR3 is TGTGCCAGCAGCTCATGCGGGACCAGTACTGTTGATGAGCAGTTCTTC. Protein sequence: CASSSCGTSTVDEQFF.

This clonotype was counted many times. The genes are TRBV5-6 and TRBJ2-1, with D tentatively TRBD2 (5 bases). Germline V gives CDR1 SGHDT, CDR2 YYEEEE. This CDR3 region has 16 residues. Trimming pared 2 bases from V and 0 bases from J, leaving 12 bases between. The CDR3 loop reads CASSFGVRSSYNEQFF. The CDR3 DNA reads as TGTGCCAGCAGCTTCGGGGTCCGGAGCTCCTACAATGAGCAGTTCTTC.

This chain uses TRBV10-2 with TRBJ2-5, with 9 bases fitting TRBD2. Germline V gene lookup returns CDR1 WSHSY and CDR2 SAAADI. The CDR3 is 17 residues long. J was trimmed by 5 bases and V by 3 bases; bases with no gene match: 13. This CDR3 reads CASSDFWASGMGETQYF. CDR3 sequence (DNA): TGCGCCAGCAGTGACTTCTGGGCTAGCGGGATGGGTGAGACCCAGTACTTC.

The rearrangement links TRBV7-2 to TRBJ2-7; a weak D match, TRBD1 (6 bases). This CDR3 is 13 amino acids long. From germline, CDR1 is SGHTA and CDR2 FQGNSA. V lost 8 bases to trimming and J lost 5 bases, with 16 bases between them. The CDR3 region has the DNA TGTGCCAGCTCCCCCACAGGGTCCCACGAGCAGTACTTC. Translation: CASSPTGSHEQYF.

The chain recombines TRBV7-2 with TRBJ2-3; no definite D call. The CDR3 contains 15 residues. Germline lookup yields CDR1 SGHTA and CDR2 FQGNSA. Between the trimmed V and J ends, which lost 3 bases and 0 bases, there was a span of 10 bases. CDR3 region: CASSFQAVSTDTQYF. The CDR3 DNA is TGTGCCAGCAGCTTCCAGGCTGTGAGCACAGATACGCAGTATTTT.

With regard to this clonotype: A much larger clone lies a single base off, so this may be a read error. The V gene is TRBV6-6, the J gene TRBJ1-2; 11 bases line up with TRBD1. Germline V gene sequence: CDR1 MNHNY, CDR2 SVGAGI (reference sequence). This CDR3 contains 15 residues. With V trimmed by 4 bases and J by 5 bases, 6 bases remained unmatched. This CDR3 reads CASSWGTGGRYGYTF. The DNA of the CDR3 is TGTGCCAGCAGTTGGGGGACAGGGGGGCGGTATGGCTACACCTTC.

This clonotype showed up just a few times. V usage is TRBV12-3 or TRBV12-4 and J usage is TRBJ1-1; a possible D gene is TRBD1 (5 bases). The CDR3 is 14 residues long. Trimming took off 5 bases at V and 4 bases at J, with 14 bases between the two ends. DNA of the CDR3: TGTGCCAGCAGTCGGGGGGAACCGGGCACTGAAGCTTTCTTT. It is translated as CASSRGEPGTEAFF.

This clonotype was seen a handful of times. CDR3 nucleotide sequence: TGTGCCAGCAGCGTTTCAGGCCCGAACACTGAAGCTTTCTTT. Protein product: CASSVSGPNTEAFF. The V and J genes are TRBV9 and TRBJ1-1, with unresolved D. Germline values: CDR1 SGDLS, CDR2 YYNGEE. The V and J ends lost 2 bases and 1 base respectively, with 9 bases between them. The CDR3 consists of 14 residues.

The rearrangement joins TRBV2 to TRBJ1-1; 7 nucleotides align to TRBD1. The junction had 9 bases not matched to a gene; V was cut back by 6 bases and J by 5 bases. Germline V lookup: CDR1 SNHLY, CDR2 FYNNEI. CDR3 length equals 14 residues. The CDR3 coding sequence is TGTGCCAGCAGGATGACAGGGCGGGTTACTGAAGCTTTCTTT. It codes for CASRMTGRVTEAFF.

V and J are TRBV2 and TRBJ1-2, with a possible D match to TRBD1 (5 bases). The length of the CDR3 is 13 residues. The germline gives CDR1 SNHLY, CDR2 FYNNEI. Trimming took off 10 bases at V and 2 bases at J, with 14 bases between the two ends. CDR3 region: CATDLTDNYGYTF. The CDR3 nucleotides read TGTGCCACAGACCTGACAGACAACTATGGCTACACCTTC.

A note on this clonotype: A much larger clone differs by one base, so this may be a read error. The chain carries TRBV11-2 and TRBJ2-2; perhaps TRBD1 as D (5 bases). CDR1 and CDR2 (germline): SGHAT, FQNNGV. The CDR3 spans 23 residues. The germline V and J ends were trimmed by 3 bases and 4 bases, with 36 bases remaining between them. CDR3 region: CASSLRLVGEAGAYAAVTGELFF. The DNA for the CDR3 is TGTGCCAGCAGCTTGCGCCTCGTAGGGGAAGCTGGGGCCTACGCCGCCGTCACCGGGGAGCTGTTTTTT. The whole variable domain, remainder taken from reference TRBV11-2 and TRBJ2-2, is EAGVAQSPRYKIIEKRQSVAFWCNPISGHATLYWYQQILGQGPKLLIQFQNNGVVDDSQLPKDRFSAERLKGVDSTLKIQPAKLEDSAVYLCASSLRLVGEAGAYAAVTGELFFGEGSRLTVL.

There are a few counts of this clonotype. The chain carries TRBV7-2 and TRBJ2-2; D possibly corresponds to TRBD1 (5 bases). Trimming left V 6 bases short and J 7 bases short, with 15 bases between. The CDR3 extends over 14 amino acids. Germline CDR1 reads SGHTA; CDR2 reads FQGNSA. Here the CDR3 DNA reads TGTGCCAGCAGTTCGGACACTAAACGCGGGGAGCTGTTTTTT. It is translated as CASSSDTKRGELFF.

This clonotype came up once. V gene TRBV7-9 combines with J gene TRBJ2-3; no firm D call. Trimming removed 5 bases at V and 5 bases at J, with 11 bases between. Germline loops: CDR1 SEHNR, CDR2 FQNEAQ (reference sequence). The CDR3 spans 13 residues. For the CDR3, the DNA is TGTGCCAGCAGCGGGTCTTGGGTAGATACGCAGTATTTT. Translated, it gives CASSGSWVDTQYF.

There are a few counts of this clonotype. The chain recombines TRBV7-9 with TRBJ1-6, with 7 bases fitting TRBD1. V was clipped by 3 bases and J by 7 bases; unmatched bases: 6. The CDR3 is 15 amino acids. Germline V gives CDR1 SEHNR, CDR2 FQNEAQ (reference sequence). The CDR3 region has the DNA TGTGCCAGCAGCTTGGGGGACAGTCGGAATTCACCCCTCCACTTT. Encoded protein: CASSLGDSRNSPLHF.

This clonotype appeared once. Because the CDR3 is missing its conserved closing phenylalanine or tryptophan, this is likely a read error. The rearrangement joins TRBV27 to TRBJ2-3; 13 bases map to TRBD2. This CDR3 spans 16 amino acids. V shed 4 bases, J shed 2 bases, and the junction held 3 bases outside the gene matches. Germline CDR1 is MNHEY and CDR2 is SMNVEV (reference sequence). CDR3 region: CASSSTSGGATDTQYL. The CDR3 coding sequence is TGTGCCAGCAGTTCCACTAGCGGGGGGGCCACAGATACGCAGTATCTT.

The genes are TRBV7-9 and TRBJ2-3; TRBD1 is a possible D gene (5 bases). CDR3 size: 16 residues. The germline V gene encodes CDR1 SEHNR and CDR2 FQNEAQ (reference sequence). V lost 4 bases to trimming and J lost 2 bases, with 16 bases between them. The CDR3 loop is CASSYIIDSLTDTQYF. The CDR3 DNA follows: TGTGCCAGCAGCTATATTATAGACAGCCTCACAGATACGCAGTATTTT.

There are a few counts of this clonotype. The rearrangement uses TRBV20-1 and TRBJ1-1; possibly TRBD1 for D (5 bases). V was cut by 3 bases and J by 1 base, with 6 bases left in between. CDR1 DFQATT and CDR2 SNEGSKA come from the germline V gene (reference sequence). The CDR3 contains 12 residues. The CDR3 DNA reads as TGCAGTGCTAGGGGGGGGAACACTGAAGCTTTCTTT. Amino acid sequence: CSARGGNTEAFF.

This clonotype was recorded many times. The chain employs TRBV6-6 and TRBJ1-5; D is ambiguous. CDR3 length: 14 residues. V dropped 5 bases and J dropped 4 bases, with 12 bases sitting between them. Germline loops: CDR1 MNHNY, CDR2 SVGAGI (reference sequence). The CDR3 nucleotides read TGTGCCAGCAGTCGACTAAGTGGAAATCAGCCCCAGCATTTT. This codes for CASSRLSGNQPQHF.

The chain recombines TRBV15 with TRBJ1-4, with D perhaps TRBD1 (6 bases). Trimming removed 5 bases at V and 7 bases at J, with 17 bases between. Germline-derived CDR1 and CDR2 are LNHNV and YYDKDF (reference sequence). The CDR3 spans 15 residues. The DNA for the CDR3 is TGTGCCACCAGCTCGCGGACAGTCGAAGGTGAAAAACTGTTTTTT. This gives the protein CATSSRTVEGEKLFF.

This clonotype was observed at least ten times. The chain couples TRBV9 to TRBJ2-5; D is ambiguous. CDR3 length: 13 amino acids. Deletions cut 0 bases from V and 1 base from J, with 4 bases between. Per the germline V gene, CDR1 is SGDLS and CDR2 is YYNGEE. CDR3: CASSVASQETQYF. CDR3 nucleotide sequence: TGTGCCAGCAGCGTAGCCAGCCAAGAGACCCAGTACTTC.

DNA of the CDR3: TGTGCCAGCAGCGCGTTTAGCGACACAGATACGCAGTATTTT. Amino acids: CASSAFSDTDTQYF. The chain has TRBV7-3 and TRBJ2-3; possible D gene TRBD2, 5 bases. Germline loops: CDR1 SGHTA, CDR2 FQGTGA. The CDR3 runs to 14 residues. Trimming took off 5 bases at V and 2 bases at J, with 11 bases between the two ends.

The V and J genes are TRBV7-8 and TRBJ2-3; D not certain. The CDR3 covers 13 residues. With 5 bases removed from V and 4 bases from J, the gap between germline ends came to 10 bases. Germline V lookup: CDR1 SGHVS, CDR2 FQNEAQ. The CDR3 reads CASSPRSPDTQYF. In nucleotides, the CDR3 is TGTGCCAGCAGCCCGCGGAGCCCAGATACGCAGTATTTT. Based on the CDR3 plus reference TRBV7-8 and TRBJ2-3, the full variable domain is GAGVSQSPRYKVAKRGQDVALRCDPISGHVSLFWYQQALGQGPEFLTYFQNEAQLDKSGLPSDRFFAERPEGSVSTLKIQRTQQEDSAVYLCASSPRSPDTQYFGPGTRLTVL.